A selection of T cell receptor beta chains follows, all from one sample in a study of T cells after posttransplantation cyclophosphamide. TCRdb's table, derived via immunoSEQ multiplex PCR, lists solely in-frame clones and lacks some. The data contain about 5,400 clones, 94% of them singletons. The sample taken for sequencing was CD4+ T cells sorted from bone marrow. The receptor source for this set is a woman aged 55-69 years in good health, CMV-negative, and a related stem cell transplant donor. CDR3s include the opening cysteine and the closing phenylalanine or tryptophan. D genes are given only for firm matches. Where a row states a size, it is once, few, many or the class of an expanded clone; other rows omit it.

.	TRBJ1-6	.	TRBV6-6	CASSPGGSYNSPLHF	TGTGCCAGCAGCCCGGGAGGCTCTTATAATTCACCCCTCCACTTT
TRBD2	TRBJ2-3	.	TRBV6-6	CASKAGGADTQYF	TGTGCCAGCAAGGCGGGGGGGGCGGATACGCAGTATTTT
.	TRBJ1-1	.	TRBV7-2	CASSLELGAAFF	TGTGCCAGCAGCTTAGAACTGGGGGCGGCTTTCTTT
.	TRBJ1-1	.	TRBV19	CASSLRGMNTEAFF	TGTGCCAGTAGCCTCAGAGGTATGAACACTGAAGCTTTCTTT
TRBD2	TRBJ2-1	.	TRBV19	CASSIAGGLNEQFF	TGTGCCAGTAGTATAGCGGGAGGACTTAATGAGCAGTTCTTC
TRBD2	TRBJ2-1	.	TRBV18	CASSPPSGGARQFF	TGTGCCAGCTCACCACCCAGCGGGGGGGCGCGGCAGTTCTTC
TRBD2	TRBJ2-2	.	TRBV6-1	CASSEGSSGGSTGELFF	TGTGCCAGCAGTGAAGGGTCTAGCGGGGGGAGCACCGGGGAGCTGTTTTTT
TRBD1	TRBJ2-1	.	TRBV27	CASRGQGATILGYNEQFF	TGTGCCAGCAGAGGACAGGGGGCGACCATCCTCGGGTACAATGAGCAGTTCTTC
TRBD2	TRBJ2-2	.	TRBV5-1	CASSSGLAGGPSTGELFF	TGCGCCAGCAGCTCCGGACTAGCGGGAGGGCCGAGCACCGGGGAGCTGTTTTTT
.	TRBJ1-1	.	TRBV11-2	CASSITGYTEAFF	TGTGCCAGCAGTATCACAGGGTACACTGAGGCTTTCTTT
.	TRBJ1-2	.	TRBV20-1	CSAPGFGYTF	TGCAGTGCGCCAGGGTTTGGCTACACCTTC
.	TRBJ2-5	.	TRBV2	CASSEQGPSETQYF	TGTGCCAGCAGTGAACAGGGTCCGTCAGAGACCCAGTACTTC
TRBD1	TRBJ2-3	.	TRBV18	CASSSLGQGLNTDTQYF	TGTGCCAGCTCTTCCCTAGGACAGGGGTTGAACACAGATACGCAGTATTTT
.	TRBJ1-2	.	TRBV6-5	CASKQSNYGYTF	TGTGCCAGCAAACAATCTAACTATGGCTACACCTTC
.	TRBJ2-2	.	TRBV7-3	CASSLKGGFTGELFF	TGTGCCAGCAGCTTAAAAGGCGGTTTTACCGGGGAGCTGTTTTTT
.	TRBJ2-7	once	TRBV5-1	CASSLAPQGSYEQYF	TGCGCCAGCAGCTTGGCCCCTCAGGGTTCCTACGAGCAGTACTTC
.	TRBJ2-2	.	TRBV4-3	CASSQDIGTGELFF	TGCGCCAGCAGCCAAGATATCGGGACCGGGGAGCTGTTTTTT
.	TRBJ2-3	.	TRBV7-9	CASSLALDTQYF	TGTGCCAGCAGCTTAGCTCTCGATACGCAGTATTTT
.	TRBJ1-2	.	TRBV20-1	CSASTNYGYTF	TGCAGTGCTAGTACTAACTATGGCTACACCTTC
.	TRBJ1-1	.	TRBV20-1	CSARGQVEAFF	TGCAGTGCTAGAGGACAGGTTGAAGCTTTCTTT
TRBD2	TRBJ2-1	few	TRBV4-1	CASSQDRTSAKYNEQFF	TGCGCCAGCAGCCAAGATAGGACTAGCGCTAAGTACAATGAGCAGTTCTTC
TRBD1	TRBJ2-4	.	TRBV27	CASTSRDRNIQYF	TGTGCCAGCACCTCCCGGGACAGAAACATTCAGTACTTC
.	TRBJ2-1	.	TRBV7-2	CASSLLQGGYNEQFF	TGTGCCAGCAGCTTATTACAGGGAGGGTACAATGAGCAGTTCTTC
TRBD2	TRBJ2-1	.	TRBV10-3	CAISGAGGAGNEQFF	TGTGCCATCAGTGGAGCGGGGGGGGCCGGCAATGAGCAGTTCTTC
TRBD1	TRBJ1-2	.	TRBV6-5	CASSYSGQYYGYTF	TGTGCCAGCAGTTACTCGGGACAGTACTATGGCTACACCTTC
.	TRBJ1-1	.	TRBV21-1	CASSPPRAGNMNTEAFF	TGTGCCAGCAGTCCTCCAAGGGCAGGGAATATGAACACTGAAGCTTTCTTT
TRBD1	TRBJ2-3	.	TRBV11-2	CASSLFRTGGTDTQYF	TGTGCCAGCAGCTTATTCCGGACAGGGGGCACAGATACGCAGTATTTT
TRBD2	TRBJ2-1	.	TRBV19	CASSIGGAGVSYNEQFF	TGTGCCAGTAGTATAGGTGGAGCGGGAGTCTCCTACAATGAGCAGTTCTTC
.	TRBJ2-1	.	TRBV21-1	CASSSCLQAGAGPGHNEQFF	TGTGCCAGCAGCAGCTGCCTACAAGCGGGAGCAGGCCCAGGCCACAATGAGCAGTTCTTC
.	TRBJ1-1	.	TRBV7-2	CASSFGPGRGNTEAFF	TGTGCCAGCAGCTTCGGCCCCGGGCGGGGGAACACTGAAGCTTTCTTT
TRBD2	TRBJ2-7	once	TRBV23-1	CASTLTSGRAYSIYEQYF	TGCGCCAGCACCCTGACTAGCGGGAGGGCCTATAGCATCTACGAGCAGTACTTC
TRBD1	TRBJ2-7	.	TRBV7-2	CASSLEGTGGSYEQYF	TGTGCCAGCAGCTTAGAAGGGACAGGGGGCTCCTACGAGCAGTACTTC
.	TRBJ2-7	.	TRBV21-1	CASSNPLGGYEQYF	TGTGCCAGCAGCAATCCCCTGGGGGGTTACGAGCAGTACTTC
TRBD2	TRBJ2-1	.	TRBV7-2	CASSLARTSSYEQFF	TGTGCCAGCAGCTTAGCCCGGACTAGTTCATATGAGCAGTTCTTC
TRBD1	TRBJ1-2	once	TRBV4-3	CASSQDPGTDYGYTF	TGCGCCAGCAGCCAAGACCCCGGGACAGACTATGGCTACACCTTC
TRBD2	TRBJ2-5	.	TRBV25-1	CASSAQRGPGETQYF	TGTGCCAGCAGTGCCCAGCGGGGGCCGGGGGAGACCCAGTACTTC
TRBD1	TRBJ1-2	.	TRBV6-5	CASSLTGGATYGYTF	TGTGCCAGCAGTTTAACAGGGGGCGCAACGTATGGCTACACCTTC
.	TRBJ1-2	.	TRBV30	CAWSSREGGNYGYTF	TGTGCCTGGAGTTCCAGGGAGGGCGGGAACTATGGCTACACCTTC
.	TRBJ2-1	.	TRBV20-1	CSAARDEQFF	TGCAGTGCTGCCCGCGATGAGCAGTTCTTC
TRBD1	TRBJ1-5	.	TRBV19	CASSIRGQGAVQPQHF	TGTGCCAGTAGTATAAGAGGACAGGGGGCCGTTCAGCCCCAGCATTTT
TRBD1	TRBJ1-6	once	TRBV28	CASSAPGQGSGALHF	TGTGCCAGCAGTGCCCCGGGACAGGGGAGCGGGGCCCTCCACTTT
TRBD2	TRBJ2-1	.	TRBV7-2	CASSLWEGGYNEQFF	TGTGCCAGCAGCCTATGGGAGGGAGGCTACAATGAGCAGTTCTTC
TRBD1	TRBJ2-5	.	TRBV5-4	CASSGQGARQETQYF	TGTGCCAGCAGCGGTCAGGGGGCGCGGCAAGAGACCCAGTACTTC
TRBD1	TRBJ1-6	once	TRBV6-5	CASTLHRGNNSPLHF	TGTGCCAGCACCTTACACAGGGGTAATAATTCACCCCTCCACTTT
.	TRBJ2-1	.	TRBV5-1	CASSRDQLSSYNEQFF	TGCGCCAGCAGCCGAGATCAACTTAGCTCCTACAATGAGCAGTTCTTC
TRBD2	TRBJ2-1	.	TRBV7-9	CASSPRGSGPNNEQFF	TGTGCCAGCAGTCCCCGGGGTAGCGGGCCTAACAATGAGCAGTTCTTC
TRBD1	TRBJ1-5	.	TRBV28	CASSLFSRGTGFPQPQHF	TGTGCCAGCAGTTTATTTTCCCGGGGGACAGGGTTCCCTCAGCCCCAGCATTTT
.	TRBJ1-5	.	TRBV10-2	CASRTTGFNQPQHF	TGCGCCAGCAGGACTACAGGGTTCAATCAGCCCCAGCATTTT
TRBD2	TRBJ2-3	.	TRBV7-6	CASSLLLAGGGTDTQYF	TGTGCCAGCAGCTTACTTCTAGCGGGGGGTGGCACAGATACGCAGTATTTT
.	TRBJ1-1	.	TRBV15	CATSSYSQGTFF	TGTGCCACCAGCAGTTACTCCCAGGGGACTTTCTTT
TRBD1	TRBJ1-2	.	TRBV5-6	CASSLGRGQGGYTF	TGTGCCAGCAGCTTGGGCAGGGGGCAAGGGGGCTACACCTTC
.	TRBJ1-5	few	TRBV19	CASSRRVIASNQPQHF	TGTGCCAGTAGTAGGAGGGTGATAGCTTCCAATCAGCCCCAGCATTTT
.	TRBJ1-2	.	TRBV7-9	CASSLSTNGYTF	TGTGCCAGCAGCTTATCAACAAATGGCTACACCTTC
TRBD2	TRBJ2-5	.	TRBV28	CASSRSSGGLETQYF	TGTGCCAGCAGCCGATCGAGCGGGGGACTGGAGACCCAGTACTTC
TRBD2	TRBJ2-5	.	TRBV4-3	CASSPQGSGGPGETQYF	TGCGCCAGCAGCCCCCAGGGATCGGGGGGGCCGGGGGAGACCCAGTACTTC
.	TRBJ1-1	.	TRBV19	CASSIDRGALTEAFF	TGTGCCAGTAGTATAGATCGGGGGGCGCTTACTGAAGCTTTCTTT
TRBD2	TRBJ2-2	.	TRBV11-2	CASSSVRLAGVELFF	TGTGCCAGCAGCTCCGTTCGACTAGCGGGGGTGGAGCTGTTTTTT
.	TRBJ2-3	.	TRBV28	CASSFGGVSTDTQYF	TGTGCCAGCAGTTTCGGCGGGGTGAGCACGGATACGCAGTATTTT